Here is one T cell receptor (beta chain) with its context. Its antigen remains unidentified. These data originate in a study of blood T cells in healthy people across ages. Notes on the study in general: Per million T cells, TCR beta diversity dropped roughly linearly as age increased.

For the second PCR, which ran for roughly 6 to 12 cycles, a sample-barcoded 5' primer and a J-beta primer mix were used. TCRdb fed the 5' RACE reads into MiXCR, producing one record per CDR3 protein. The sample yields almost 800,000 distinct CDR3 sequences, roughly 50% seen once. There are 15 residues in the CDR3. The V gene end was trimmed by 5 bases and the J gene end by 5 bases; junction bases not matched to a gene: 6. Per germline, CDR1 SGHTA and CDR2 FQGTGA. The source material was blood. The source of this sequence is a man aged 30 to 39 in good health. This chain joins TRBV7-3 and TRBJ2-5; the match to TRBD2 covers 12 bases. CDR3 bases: TGTGCCAGCAGCGCTGGACTAGCGGGAATGGAGACCCAGTACTTC. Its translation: CASSAGLAGMETQYF.